The next 21 T cell receptor beta chains were all read from a single sample in a study of cytotoxic CD8 clonotypes in ibrutinib-treated CLL (dated by TCRdb to the early 2020s). Per the publication, the time point label means: around 25 months on ibrutinib. Libraries were made using the immunoSEQ multiplex PCR assay. TCRdb took over this immuneACCESS table, retaining in-frame rearrangements with V and J assigned. Such tables are incomplete; in checked studies, under half of the missing clones stem from an unresolved V gene, and the remainder is unexplained. The sample data list roughly 250,000 clones, and 70% of these were observed just once. Of the sample, about 16% falls within the top ten clones. Sequences were derived from PBMCs, sampled after 24 months of ibrutinib treatment. These receptors were taken from a human donor with chronic lymphocytic leukemia.

CDR3 protein: CASSSPARGDTQYF. The CDR3 coding sequence is TGTGCCAGCAGTTCACCCGCTCGGGGAGATACGCAGTATTTT. The gene calls are TRBV27 and TRBJ2-3; D is possibly TRBD2 (5 bases). CDR3 size: 14 residues. In germline, CDR1 is MNHEY, CDR2 SMNVEV (reference sequence). V lost 4 bases, J lost 5 bases, and 13 bases lay in between.

The V and J genes are TRBV10-1 and TRBJ1-4, with a tentative D call TRBD1 (6 bases). The CDR3 runs 15 residues. The V end was cut by 2 bases, the J end by 6 bases, with 13 bases between. CDR1 and CDR2 (germline): WNHNN, SYGVQD (reference sequence). Here the CDR3 reads CASSETQGKDEKLFF. CDR3 in DNA: TGCGCCAGCAGTGAGACACAGGGTAAGGATGAAAAACTGTTTTTT.

The rearrangement uses TRBV2 and TRBJ2-2; 8 bases are a match to TRBD2. V lost 3 bases, J lost 5 bases, and 8 bases stayed unmatched. Germline V CDR1 and CDR2: SNHLY, FYNNEI. The CDR3 has 16 amino acids. CDR3 residues: CASSDPDSGVTGELFF. The CDR3 DNA reads TGTGCCAGCAGTGACCCGGATAGCGGGGTAACCGGGGAGCTGTTTTTT.

V usage is TRBV18 and J usage is TRBJ1-1, with D unclear. The CDR3 consists of 12 residues. The germline gives CDR1 KGHSH, CDR2 LQKENI. Trimming took 4 bases from V and 3 from J, leaving 6 bases between them. Written as DNA, the CDR3 is TGTGCCAGCTCACTAGTGGACACTGAAGCTTTCTTT. Amino acids: CASSLVDTEAFF.

The chain uses TRBV27 and TRBJ1-5; D is uncertain. CDR1 and CDR2 from the germline V gene are MNHEY and SMNVEV (reference sequence). V dropped 8 bases and J dropped 0 bases, with 20 bases sitting between them. The CDR3 totals 17 residues. CDR3 in amino acids: CASSPRGGPYSNQPQHF. The CDR3 DNA sequence: TGTGCCAGCTCCCCGAGAGGAGGTCCGTATAGCAATCAGCCCCAGCATTTT.

The J gene is TRBJ2-1, the V gene TRBV4-3; TRBD2 agrees at 8 bases. J was trimmed by 5 bases and V by 1 base; bases with no gene match: 7. Germline values: CDR1 LGHNA, CDR2 YSLEER. The CDR3 extends over 16 amino acids. The CDR3 sequence is CASSQGSGSSNNEQFF. CDR3 in DNA: TGCGCCAGCAGCCAAGGCAGCGGGAGCAGCAACAATGAGCAGTTCTTC.

The CDR3 bases are TGTGCCAGCAGCTTAGATGAGTCCCGAATCTTTGTTAGCACAGATACGCAGTATTTT. Protein product: CASSLDESRIFVSTDTQYF. The chain links TRBV7-9 to TRBJ2-3; no reliable D call. The V and J ends lost 1 base and 0 bases respectively, with 20 bases between them. This CDR3 region has 19 residues. Germline CDR1 SEHNR, CDR2 FQNEAQ (reference sequence).

This rearrangement joins TRBV5-4 to TRBJ2-5, with D unresolved. The CDR3 loop spans 13 amino acids. V lost 9 bases, J lost 5 bases, and 17 bases lay in between. The V gene's germline CDR1 is SGHNT and CDR2 YYREEE (reference sequence). DNA for the CDR3: TGTGCCACCACCGGGCGAGCAGCCGAGACCCAGTACTTC. It encodes CATTGRAAETQYF.

V gene TRBV5-6 combines with J gene TRBJ2-5, with D unclear. V was clipped by 0 bases and J by 5 bases, with 8 bases between them. The V gene's germline CDR1 is SGHDT and CDR2 YYEEEE. The CDR3 is made up of 13 amino acids. As DNA, the CDR3 is TGTGCCAGCAGCTTGGTCGGTACGGAGACCCAGTACTTC. This translates into CASSLVGTETQYF.

This chain joins TRBV5-1 and TRBJ2-1; 9 positions agree with TRBD2. The CDR3 length is 14 residues. The V and J ends lost 3 bases and 6 bases, in that order; junction bases with no gene match: 4. CDR1 and CDR2 from the germline V gene are SGHRS and YFSETQ. CDR3 sequence: CASSWASGINEQFF. In nucleotides, the CDR3 is TGCGCCAGCAGCTGGGCTAGCGGGATCAATGAGCAGTTCTTC.

The CDR3 here is CASSYSTSGPYEQYF. The CDR3 nucleotides read TGTGCCAGCAGTTACTCTACTAGCGGACCCTACGAGCAGTACTTC. J is TRBJ2-7 and V is TRBV6-6; 8 nucleotides align to TRBD2. The CDR3 has 15 residues. Germline V gene data show CDR1 as MNHNY and CDR2 as SVGAGI (reference sequence). The trim removed 0 bases at V and 2 bases at J, leaving 3 bases unmatched.

This clone was detected only once. J is TRBJ2-5 and V is TRBV25-1, with TRBD2 as a possible D gene (5 bases). This CDR3 has 14 residues. Germline CDR1 and CDR2: MGHDK and SYGVNS. Trimming shortened V by 3 bases and J by 3 bases, and 11 bases separated the two germline ends. The CDR3 DNA is TGTGCCAGCAGTGAGTCGGGGATGAAAGAGACCCAGTACTTC. Protein: CASSESGMKETQYF.

The chain has TRBV7-2 and TRBJ2-2; 9 bases fit TRBD2. V lost 9 bases to trimming and J lost 5 bases; unmatched junction nucleotides: 4. Looked up from germline, CDR1 is SGHTA and CDR2 is FQGNSA. There are 13 residues in the CDR3. The CDR3 region has the DNA TGTGCCAGTAGCGGGAGACGAACCGGGGAGCTGTTTTTT. This gives the protein CASSGRRTGELFF.

The table lists this clone with a few counts. The V gene is TRBV7-2, the J gene TRBJ2-7; TRBD1 matches 8 bases. The germline CDR1 and CDR2 sequences are SGHTA and FQGNSA. This CDR3 region has 15 residues. Trimming took 1 base from V and 1 from J; bases not matched to a gene: 3. CDR3: CASSLDRGRSYEQYF. The DNA of the CDR3 is TGTGCCAGCAGCTTAGACAGGGGGAGGTCCTACGAGCAGTACTTC.

This chain links TRBV2 with TRBJ2-7, with a possible D match to TRBD1 (5 bases). Trimming removed 7 bases at V and 0 bases at J, with 10 bases between. The V gene's germline CDR1 is SNHLY and CDR2 FYNNEI. The CDR3 extends over 13 amino acids. The CDR3 reads CASMGDSSYEQYF. As DNA, the CDR3 is TGTGCCAGCATGGGTGACAGCTCCTACGAGCAGTACTTC.

This clone has just a few counts. The J gene is TRBJ2-7, the V gene TRBV10-3, with 8 bases fitting TRBD1. CDR1 is ENHRY and CDR2 is SYGVKD in the germline V gene. V gave up 3 bases and J gave up 3 bases; unmatched junction bases: 4. The CDR3 length is 14 residues. DNA of the CDR3: TGTGCCATCAGTGAATACAGGGGGAGCTACGAGCAGTACTTC. The encoded protein is CAISEYRGSYEQYF.

This clone was counted once. This sequence joins TRBV9 and TRBJ1-1, with a possible D match to TRBD1 (6 bases). The CDR3 spans 16 residues. Trimming shortened V by 0 bases and J by 0 bases, and 12 bases separated the two germline ends. The germline V gene encodes CDR1 SGDLS and CDR2 YYNGEE. For the CDR3, the DNA is TGTGCCAGCAGCGTAGTACGGGGGCGGATGAACACTGAAGCTTTCTTT. As protein: CASSVVRGRMNTEAFF.

This chain uses TRBV10-3 with TRBJ2-3, with TRBD1 as a possible D gene (5 bases). Between the trimmed V and J ends, which lost 7 bases and 1 base, there was a span of 12 bases. Germline lookup yields CDR1 ENHRY and CDR2 SYGVKD. The CDR3 spans 14 residues. CDR3 nucleotides: TGTGCCATCAAACTTAGCAGGGGCACAGATACGCAGTATTTT. The encoded protein is CAIKLSRGTDTQYF.

This chain links TRBV2 with TRBJ2-7; D is perhaps TRBD1 (8 bases). The germline V gene encodes CDR1 SNHLY and CDR2 FYNNEI. V lost 8 bases to trimming and J lost 3 bases, with 17 bases between them. The CDR3 covers 14 residues. As DNA, the CDR3 is TGTGCCAGCTGGGGGGGACAGGTGTACTACGAGCAGTACTTC. Translated: CASWGGQVYYEQYF.

This clone appeared a few times. V usage is TRBV2 and J usage is TRBJ2-7, with 7 bases aligning to TRBD2. Trimming took 8 bases from V and 3 from J; bases not matched to a gene: 7. Looked up from germline, CDR1 is SNHLY and CDR2 is FYNNEI. The CDR3 length is 13 residues. CDR3 sequence reads: CASGREEGYEQYF. In DNA, the CDR3 is TGTGCCAGCGGGAGGGAGGAGGGCTACGAGCAGTACTTC.

The chain employs TRBV27 and TRBJ1-4; the D gene is possibly TRBD1 (6 bases). V was cut by 6 bases and J by 4 bases, with 12 bases left in between. Germline V CDR1 and CDR2: MNHEY, SMNVEV (reference sequence). CDR3 length: 14 amino acids. The CDR3 bases are TGTGCCAGCAGCGAGGACAGATATAATGAAAAACTGTTTTTT. It encodes CASSEDRYNEKLFF.